These 21 T cell receptor beta chains share one sample of origin, sequenced in a study of immune evolution from preneoplasia to lung adenocarcinoma. Some clones are missing from TCRdb's copy, which holds only in-frame ones; the method was immunoSEQ multiplex PCR. The sample lists some 3,600 clones; 77% were seen once. Sequenced input: FFPE adjacent normal lung tissue. The receptors come from a person between 65 and 80 years old with lung adenocarcinoma.

The J gene is TRBJ2-5, the V gene TRBV18, with D possibly being TRBD2 (5 bases). The V end lost 1 base, the J end lost 4 bases, and 7 bases lay between the germline ends. The CDR3 spans 13 residues. Germline loops: CDR1 KGHSH, CDR2 LQKENI. In nucleotides, the CDR3 is TGTGCCAGCTCACCACAGGGAGTAGAGACCCAGTACTTC. It is translated as CASSPQGVETQYF. Full variable domain (missing parts from reference TRBV18 and TRBJ2-5): NAGVMQNPRHLVRRRGQEARLRCSPMKGHSHVYWYRQLPEEGLKFMVYLQKENIIDESGMPKERFSAEFPKEGPSILRIQQVVRGDSAAYFCASSPQGVETQYFGPGTRLLVL.

The V call is TRBV28, the J call TRBJ2-1, with D maybe TRBD2 (5 bases). The ends were cut back, 7 bases at V and 6 bases at J, with 10 bases in the middle. This CDR3 is built from 12 residues. Germline V lookup: CDR1 MDHEN, CDR2 SYDVKM. Here the CDR3 DNA reads TGTGCCAGCACACAAGCGGCCAATGAGCAGTTCTTC. Translating gives CASTQAANEQFF.

This clone was seen a few times. Different DNA sequences within this sample yield the same CDR3. The J gene is TRBJ2-5, the V gene TRBV5-1; unclear D gene. Trimming took 0 bases from V and 2 from J, leaving 8 bases between them. The CDR3 consists of 14 residues. Germline CDR1 is SGHRS and CDR2 is YFSETQ. The CDR3 coding sequence is TGCGCCAGCAGCTTGGTGCTGAATCAAGAGACCCAGTACTTC. Its protein product is CASSLVLNQETQYF.

V and J are TRBV27 and TRBJ2-3, with 7 positions matching TRBD2. The germline gives CDR1 MNHEY, CDR2 SMNVEV (reference sequence). V shed 0 bases and J 5 bases; nucleotides not matched to a gene: 2. This CDR3 region has 14 residues. CDR3 in DNA: TGTGCCAGCAGTTTATCCGCGGGAGTAGATACGCAGTATTTT. This encodes CASSLSAGVDTQYF.

The V call is TRBV11-2, the J call TRBJ1-3, with D maybe TRBD1 (5 bases). Germline V gene lookup returns CDR1 SGHAT and CDR2 FQNNGV. The CDR3 totals 17 residues. V lost 2 bases and J 1 base, leaving 15 bases between the germline ends. CDR3 protein: CASSLRVQGLSGNTIYF. The CDR3 region has the DNA TGTGCCAGCAGCTTAAGAGTCCAGGGTCTGTCTGGAAACACCATATATTTT. Variable domain in full (rest from reference TRBV11-2 and TRBJ1-3): EAGVAQSPRYKIIEKRQSVAFWCNPISGHATLYWYQQILGQGPKLLIQFQNNGVVDDSQLPKDRFSAERLKGVDSTLKIQPAKLEDSAVYLCASSLRVQGLSGNTIYFGEGSWLTVV.

This rearrangement joins TRBV7-2 to TRBJ2-5; D call uncertain. V lost 1 base and J lost 7, with 10 bases in between. This CDR3 is 13 amino acids long. CDR1 is SGHTA, CDR2 FQGNSA, per germline. CDR3 region: CASSLDSLGTQYF. The CDR3 bases are TGTGCCAGCAGCTTAGATTCTTTGGGGACCCAGTACTTC.

This clone was observed a single time. The chain recombines TRBV20-1 with TRBJ2-3, with D unresolved. The ends were cut back, 6 bases at V and 6 bases at J, with 10 bases in the middle. CDR1 and CDR2 from the germline V gene are DFQATT and SNEGSKA (reference sequence). This CDR3 contains 11 residues. CDR3 in amino acids: CSAPLWDTQYF. The CDR3 nucleotides are TGCAGTGCGCCGCTCTGGGATACGCAGTATTTT.

This rearrangement joins TRBV9 to TRBJ2-6; D gene uncertain. Germline CDR1 is SGDLS and CDR2 is YYNGEE. V was clipped by 5 bases and J by 0 bases, with 9 bases between them. The CDR3 consists of 15 residues. The DNA for the CDR3 is TGTGCCAGCAGAGCGTCGGACTCTGGGGCCAACGTCCTGACTTTC. This sequence encodes CASRASDSGANVLTF.

The chain carries TRBV6-6 and TRBJ1-5; 7 nucleotides line up with TRBD1. The CDR3 is 14 amino acids. The germline V gene has CDR1 MNHNY and CDR2 SVGAGI (reference sequence). J was trimmed by 3 bases and V by 7 bases; bases with no gene match: 6. The CDR3 loop is CASNEGQNNQPQHF. The DNA for the CDR3 is TGTGCCAGCAACGAGGGACAGAACAATCAGCCCCAGCATTTT.

The chain recombines TRBV2 with TRBJ1-1; 7 nucleotides match TRBD1. The CDR3 runs to 13 residues. Per the germline V gene, CDR1 is SNHLY and CDR2 is FYNNEI. J was trimmed by 11 bases and V by 8 bases; bases with no gene match: 14. CDR3 amino acids: CASRRDSQGWAFF. CDR3 sequence (DNA): TGTGCCAGCCGGCGGGACAGCCAGGGGTGGGCTTTCTTT.

The gene calls are TRBV6-4 and TRBJ2-1; TRBD2 matches at 9 bases. Germline CDR1 MRHNA, CDR2 SNTAGT. Losses at the gene ends were 3 bases for V and 4 bases for J; bases not matched to a gene: 7. This CDR3 is 16 amino acids long. Written as DNA, the CDR3 is TGTGCCAGCAGTGAGGGCGGGGGGGCCTCTTACAATGAGCAGTTCTTC. Encoded protein: CASSEGGGASYNEQFF.

The chain is built from TRBV9 and TRBJ2-3, with D perhaps TRBD2 (6 bases). The V and J ends lost 2 bases and 2 bases respectively, with 12 bases between them. Germline lookup yields CDR1 SGDLS and CDR2 YYNGEE. The CDR3 length is 15 residues. The DNA for the CDR3 is TGTGCCAGCAGCGTCGAAGGCGGGAACACAGATACGCAGTATTTT. This gives the protein CASSVEGGNTDTQYF.

Written as DNA, the CDR3 is TGTGCCTGGAGTGTACTAGCGGGAGTCTATGGGACCCAGTACTTC. Amino acid sequence: CAWSVLAGVYGTQYF. The chain is built from TRBV30 and TRBJ2-5; 11 bases map to TRBD2. The CDR3 runs 15 residues. Unmatched junction bases numbered 7, after V lost 0 bases and J lost 7 bases. Germline V gene data show CDR1 as GTSNPN and CDR2 as SVGIG (reference sequence). The full variable domain, its missing parts supplied by reference TRBV30 and TRBJ2-5, is SQTIHQWPATLVQPVGSPLSLECTVEGTSNPNLYWYRQAAGRGLQLLFYSVGIGQISSEVPQNLSASRPQDRQFILSSKKLLLSDSGFYLCAWSVLAGVYGTQYFGPGTRLLVL.

The chain combines TRBV27 with TRBJ1-2; D possibly corresponds to TRBD1 (5 bases). V lost 4 bases to trimming and J lost 4 bases, with 13 bases between them. The CDR3 extends over 14 amino acids. Germline CDR1 reads MNHEY; CDR2 reads SMNVEV (reference sequence). CDR3 region: CASSYGAVGYGYTF. CDR3 bases: TGTGCCAGCAGTTACGGGGCCGTTGGCTATGGCTACACCTTC.

This chain joins TRBV11-2 and TRBJ2-1; 8 bases fit TRBD2. CDR3 length equals 15 residues. Germline CDR1 reads SGHAT; CDR2 reads FQNNGV. V dropped 1 base and J dropped 9; count of bases not matched to a gene: 8. The CDR3 here is CASSLVRAGGFEQFF. The CDR3 DNA reads as TGTGCCAGCAGCTTAGTGAGGGCGGGGGGCTTTGAGCAGTTCTTC.

The chain employs TRBV27 and TRBJ1-2, with D possibly matching TRBD1 (6 bases). Trimming stripped 6 bases from V and 7 bases from J, with 24 bases between. Germline CDR1 and CDR2: MNHEY and SMNVEV (reference sequence). The CDR3 totals 16 residues. The CDR3 is CASRPQGLGIVGGYTF. The CDR3 nucleotides read TGTGCCAGCAGACCACAGGGACTCGGGATAGTGGGTGGCTACACCTTC.

The rearrangement links TRBV10-3 to TRBJ2-3, with 12 bases aligning to TRBD1. The germline CDR1 and CDR2 sequences are ENHRY and SYGVKD. The junction had 7 bases not matched to a gene; V was cut back by 11 bases and J by 4 bases. This CDR3 comprises 14 residues. CDR3 protein: CAATGTGGPDTQYF. The CDR3 nucleotides are TGTGCCGCAACCGGGACAGGGGGCCCAGATACGCAGTATTTT.

The chain has TRBV1 and TRBJ1-6; the DNA was not used to check the table's D call, TRBD1. TRBV1 is termed a pseudogene. The CDR3 is made up of 16 amino acids. In nucleotides, the CDR3 is TGCACCAGCAGCCACCTGACAGGGAACTATAATTCACCCCTCCACTTT. Residues: CTSSHLTGNYNSPLHF.

This chain connects TRBV7-9 to TRBJ2-7, with D possibly matching TRBD1 (5 bases). Between the trimmed V and J ends, which lost 5 bases and 2 bases, there was a span of 10 bases. This CDR3 region has 13 residues. Germline V gives CDR1 SEHNR, CDR2 FQNEAQ (reference sequence). The CDR3, as DNA: TGTGCCAGCAGCCCTAGGGGCCCCTACGAGCAGTACTTC. Amino acid sequence: CASSPRGPYEQYF.

This clone was seen more than once but under ten times. The gene calls are TRBV4-1 and TRBJ2-7, with TRBD1 identical over 9 bases. With V trimmed by 4 bases and J by 6 bases, 13 bases remained unmatched. This CDR3 spans 16 amino acids. The V gene's germline CDR1 is MGHRA and CDR2 YSYEKL. In DNA, the CDR3 is TGCGCCAGCAGCCCAGGAAACCGGGACAGGGCGTTCGAGCAGTACTTC. Protein: CASSPGNRDRAFEQYF.

The chain joins TRBV6-5 to TRBJ2-2; D call uncertain. Germline V gene data show CDR1 as MNHEY and CDR2 as SVGAGI. This CDR3 contains 14 residues. Trimming removed 6 bases at V and 6 bases at J, with 14 bases between. The DNA of the CDR3 is TGTGCCAGCAGGAAGTTAGTCGGTCCCGGGGAGCTGTTTTTT. Translation: CASRKLVGPGELFF.